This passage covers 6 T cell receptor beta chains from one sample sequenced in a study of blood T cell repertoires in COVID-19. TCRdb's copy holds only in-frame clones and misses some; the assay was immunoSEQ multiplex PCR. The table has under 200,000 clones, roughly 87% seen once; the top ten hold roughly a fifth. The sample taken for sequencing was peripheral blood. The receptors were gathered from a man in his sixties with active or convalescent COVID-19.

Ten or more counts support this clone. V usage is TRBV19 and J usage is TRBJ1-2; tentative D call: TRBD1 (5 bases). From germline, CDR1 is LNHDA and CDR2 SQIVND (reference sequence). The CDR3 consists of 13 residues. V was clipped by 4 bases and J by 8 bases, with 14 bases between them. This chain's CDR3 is CASSTQVFGGYTF. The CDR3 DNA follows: TGTGCCAGTAGTACACAGGTTTTCGGAGGCTACACCTTC.

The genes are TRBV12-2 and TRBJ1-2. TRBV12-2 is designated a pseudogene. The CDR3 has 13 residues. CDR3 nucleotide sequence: TGTGCAAGCCCGGGGGAGGTCGGCTATGGCTACACCTTC. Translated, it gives CASPGEVGYGYTF.

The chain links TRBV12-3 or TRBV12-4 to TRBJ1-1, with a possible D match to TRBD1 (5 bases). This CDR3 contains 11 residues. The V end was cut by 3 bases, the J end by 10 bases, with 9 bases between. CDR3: CASSLKQGAFF. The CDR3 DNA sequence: TGTGCCAGCAGTTTGAAGCAGGGAGCTTTCTTT.

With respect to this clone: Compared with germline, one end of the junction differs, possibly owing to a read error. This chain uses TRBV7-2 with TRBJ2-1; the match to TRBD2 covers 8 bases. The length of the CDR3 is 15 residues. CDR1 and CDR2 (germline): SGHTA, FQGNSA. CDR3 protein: CASSLSPGLGRSTVF. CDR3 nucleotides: TGTGCCAGCAGCTTAAGCCCGGGACTAGGGAGGTCCACAGTCTTC.

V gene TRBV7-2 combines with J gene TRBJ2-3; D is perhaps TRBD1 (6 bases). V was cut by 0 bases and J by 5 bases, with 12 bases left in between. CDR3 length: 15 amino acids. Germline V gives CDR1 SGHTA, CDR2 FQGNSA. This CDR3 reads CASSLAAAGVDTQYF. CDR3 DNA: TGTGCCAGCAGCTTAGCGGCGGCAGGGGTAGATACGCAGTATTTT.

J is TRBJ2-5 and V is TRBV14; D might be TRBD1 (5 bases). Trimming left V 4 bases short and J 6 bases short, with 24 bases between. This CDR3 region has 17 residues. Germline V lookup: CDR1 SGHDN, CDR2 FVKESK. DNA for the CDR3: TGTGCCAGCAGCCCCCCTCTATGGGGCCCCTCCATGAAGACCCAGTACTTC. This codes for CASSPPLWGPSMKTQYF.